The 19 T cell receptor beta chains reported below all come from one sample, sequenced in a study of T cell responses to AZD1222 COVID-19 vaccine. Assay: immunoSEQ multiplex PCR; the TCRdb copy retains only in-frame clones and omits some. This table holds approximately 160,000 clones, about nine tenths found once. The specimen was peripheral blood, collected on day 0 of AZD1222 vaccination. All receptors derive from an adult in good health.

This chain joins TRBV6-2 or TRBV6-3 and TRBJ1-5, with 8 nucleotides matching TRBD1. The ends lost 6 bases at V and 0 bases at J; junction bases unmatched: 16. The CDR3 contains 19 residues. Germline V lookup: CDR1 MNHEY, CDR2 SVGEGT. In nucleotides, the CDR3 is TGTGCCAGCAGCGGACAGGGCTCGAGAGCCGTTTATAGCAATCAGCCCCAGCATTTT. Translating gives CASSGQGSRAVYSNQPQHF.

This sequence joins TRBV3-1 (or the pseudogene TRBV3-2) and TRBJ2-5; D gene ambiguous. V was pared by 0 bases and J by 3 bases, with 5 bases between. Per the germline V gene, CDR1 is LGHDT and CDR2 is YNNKEL (reference sequence). CDR3 length: 13 residues. The chain's CDR3 is CASSQEVEETQYF. The CDR3 DNA is TGTGCCAGCAGCCAAGAGGTAGAAGAGACCCAGTACTTC.

V and J are TRBV6-5 and TRBJ1-2; the D gene is possibly TRBD1 (5 bases). Trimming left V 7 bases short and J 5 bases short, with 14 bases between. The CDR3 covers 13 residues. The germline V gene has CDR1 MNHEY and CDR2 SVGAGI. The CDR3 reads CASTEGRTYGYTF. In nucleotides, the CDR3 is TGTGCCAGCACGGAGGGACGGACATATGGCTACACCTTC.

On this clone: Distinct nucleotide sequences in the sample also encode this CDR3. The chain joins TRBV12-3 or TRBV12-4 to TRBJ2-7; no definite D call. V was clipped by 6 bases and J by 2 bases, with 5 bases between them. The CDR3 length is 11 residues. DNA for the CDR3: TGTGCCAGCAGCTCGACCTACGAGCAGTACTTC. Amino acids: CASSSTYEQYF.

This rearrangement joins TRBV11-2 to TRBJ2-7; D may match TRBD1 or TRBD2 (7 bases each). Germline values: CDR1 SGHAT, CDR2 FQNNGV. Deletions cut 5 bases from V and 5 bases from J, with 13 bases between. The CDR3 extends over 13 amino acids. DNA of the CDR3: TGTGCCAGCAGCGTCAGGGGGGGGCACGAGCAGTACTTC. Translating gives CASSVRGGHEQYF.

J is TRBJ1-2 and V is TRBV7-9, with a weak D call TRBD1 (5 bases). CDR3 length equals 14 residues. From germline, CDR1 is SEHNR and CDR2 FQNEAQ (reference sequence). Trimming stripped 4 bases from V and 5 bases from J, with 14 bases between. The CDR3: CASSSPGTSYGYTF. As DNA, the CDR3 is TGTGCCAGCAGCTCGCCCGGGACTTCGTATGGCTACACCTTC.

The DNA for the CDR3 is TGTGCCAGCAGCCCTGCTTCTTCTGGCTACACCTTC. Translation: CASSPASSGYTF. V usage is TRBV5-5 and J usage is TRBJ1-2; D is ambiguous. V lost 4 bases and J 7 bases, leaving 11 bases between the germline ends. Germline loops: CDR1 SGHKS, CDR2 YYEKEE (reference sequence). This CDR3 has 12 amino acids.

The chain has TRBV19 and TRBJ2-2; a possible D gene is TRBD2 (5 bases). The CDR3 spans 16 residues. Germline CDR1 LNHDA, CDR2 SQIVND (reference sequence). V lost 5 bases and J 2 bases, leaving 15 bases between the germline ends. The DNA for the CDR3 is TGTGCCAGTAGTCCGGTGGGAGTACCAAACACCGGGGAGCTGTTTTTT. Protein: CASSPVGVPNTGELFF.

V and J are TRBV3-1 (or the pseudogene TRBV3-2) and TRBJ2-1; TRBD2 is a possible D gene (6 bases). The length of the CDR3 is 13 residues. Trimming removed 5 bases from V and 10 bases from J, with 15 bases in between. The germline CDR1 and CDR2 sequences are LGHDT and YNNKEL (reference sequence). The DNA for the CDR3 is TGTGCCAGCAGCTGGGGAGGTGTGGACGAGCAGTTCTTC. This translates into CASSWGGVDEQFF.

The J gene is TRBJ1-5, the V gene TRBV28; D is ambiguous. The CDR3 sequence is 15 residues long. Germline V gene sequence: CDR1 MDHEN, CDR2 SYDVKM. V lost 2 bases to trimming and J lost 0 bases, with 8 bases between them. The CDR3 here is CASSLLLVSNQPQHF. CDR3 nucleotides: TGTGCCAGCAGTTTACTACTGGTTAGCAATCAGCCCCAGCATTTT.

The chain has TRBV10-1 and TRBJ1-1, with a possible D match to TRBD1 (6 bases). Trimming cost V 2 bases and J 7 bases, with 17 bases left between them. The CDR3 has 15 residues. Germline-derived CDR1 and CDR2 are WNHNN and SYGVQD (reference sequence). CDR3 protein: CASSEPVPGTSEAFF. The DNA for the CDR3 is TGCGCCAGCAGTGAGCCTGTTCCCGGGACAAGTGAAGCTTTCTTT.

The chain joins TRBV18 to TRBJ1-5; 10 nucleotides agree with TRBD1. CDR3 length equals 15 residues. The V segment lost 5 bases and the J segment 2 bases; nucleotides outside the gene matches: 3. Germline-derived CDR1 and CDR2 are KGHSH and LQKENI. CDR3 loop: CASSAGTGGNQPQHF. Here the CDR3 DNA reads TGTGCCAGCTCAGCAGGGACAGGGGGCAATCAGCCCCAGCATTTT. Supplemented by reference TRBV18 and TRBJ1-5, the full variable domain reads NAGVMQNPRHLVRRRGQEARLRCSPMKGHSHVYWYRQLPEEGLKFMVYLQKENIIDESGMPKERFSAEFPKEGPSILRIQQVVRGDSAAYFCASSAGTGGNQPQHFGDGTRLSIL.

The chain combines TRBV5-1 with TRBJ1-1; D not certain. The germline CDR1 and CDR2 sequences are SGHRS and YFSETQ. Trimming removed 1 base at V and 5 bases at J, with 18 bases between. This CDR3 region has 16 residues. The CDR3 region has the DNA TGCGCCAGCAGCTTGTCGCCCGGCAGGCCGGAGACTGAAGCTTTCTTT. This codes for CASSLSPGRPETEAFF.

This chain joins TRBV5-1 and TRBJ1-4, with D unresolved. From germline, CDR1 is SGHRS and CDR2 YFSETQ. The ends were cut back, 4 bases at V and 0 bases at J, with 13 bases in the middle. The CDR3 is 16 amino acids. The CDR3 coding sequence is TGCGCCAGCAGCCTCCTAGGCACAGCAACTAATGAAAAACTGTTTTTT. It codes for CASSLLGTATNEKLFF. The full variable domain, rest sourced from reference TRBV5-1 and TRBJ1-4, is KAGVTQTPRYLIKTRGQQVTLSCSPISGHRSVSWYQQTPGQGLQFLFEYFSETQRNKGNFPGRFSGRQFSNSRSEMNVSTLELGDSALYLCASSLLGTATNEKLFFGSGTQLSVL.

V usage is TRBV10-3 and J usage is TRBJ1-1, with a possible D match to TRBD1 (6 bases). CDR3 length equals 14 residues. Germline V lookup: CDR1 ENHRY, CDR2 SYGVKD. With 6 bases removed from V and 1 base from J, the gap between germline ends came to 12 bases. In nucleotides, the CDR3 is TGTGCCATCAGCGGACAGTTTCAGAACACTGAAGCTTTCTTT. Its protein is CAISGQFQNTEAFF.

This clone has just a few counts. The V call is TRBV6-1, the J call TRBJ1-1; weak D call: TRBD1 (6 bases). The CDR3 runs 12 residues. The germline CDR1 and CDR2 sequences are MNHNS and SASEGT. The ends were cut back, 3 bases at V and 10 bases at J, with 12 bases in the middle. The CDR3 reads CASSDEGVSAFF. CDR3 sequence (DNA): TGTGCCAGCAGTGACGAGGGGGTTTCAGCTTTCTTT.

The V call is TRBV27, the J call TRBJ1-1, with 7 nucleotides matching TRBD1. CDR3 length: 15 residues. V lost 4 bases, J lost 5 bases, and 10 bases stayed unmatched. Germline V CDR1 and CDR2: MNHEY, SMNVEV (reference sequence). This CDR3 is CASSSSRLRGTEAFF. The CDR3 nucleotides are TGTGCCAGCAGTTCCTCACGCCTCAGGGGGACTGAAGCTTTCTTT.

The chain employs TRBV2 and TRBJ1-1; no clear D gene. Germline assignment: CDR1 SNHLY and CDR2 FYNNEI. The CDR3 totals 14 residues. V was shortened by 5 bases and J by 0 bases, with 10 bases between the two germline ends. The CDR3 DNA is TGTGCCAGCAGTCTCTTAACCCTGAACACTGAAGCTTTCTTT. It translates to CASSLLTLNTEAFF. The whole variable domain, filled in from reference TRBV2 and TRBJ1-1, reads EPEVTQTPSHQVTQMGQEVILRCVPISNHLYFYWYRQILGQKVEFLVSFYNNEISEKSEIFDDQFSVERPDGSNFTLKIRSTKLEDSAMYFCASSLLTLNTEAFFGQGTRLTVV.

The CDR3 region has the DNA TGCGCCAGCAGCCAACGAGGGGCGAACACTGAAGCTTTCTTT. The encoded protein is CASSQRGANTEAFF. The V call is TRBV4-1, the J call TRBJ1-1; D perhaps matches TRBD1 (5 bases). Germline lookup yields CDR1 MGHRA and CDR2 YSYEKL. The V and J ends lost 2 bases and 1 base respectively, with 8 bases between them. There are 14 residues in the CDR3.